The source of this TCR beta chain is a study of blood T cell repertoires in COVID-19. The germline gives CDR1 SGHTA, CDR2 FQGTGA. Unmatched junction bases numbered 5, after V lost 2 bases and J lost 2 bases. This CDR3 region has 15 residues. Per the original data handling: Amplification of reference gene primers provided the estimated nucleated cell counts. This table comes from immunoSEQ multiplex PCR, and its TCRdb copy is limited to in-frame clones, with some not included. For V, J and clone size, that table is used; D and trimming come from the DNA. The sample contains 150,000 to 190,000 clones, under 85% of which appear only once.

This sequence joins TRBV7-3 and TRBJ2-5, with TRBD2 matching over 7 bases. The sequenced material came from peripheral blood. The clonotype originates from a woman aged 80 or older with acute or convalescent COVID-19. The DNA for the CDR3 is TGTGCCAGCAGCTTAGCTAGCGGACCACAAGAGACCCAGTACTTC. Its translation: CASSLASGPQETQYF.